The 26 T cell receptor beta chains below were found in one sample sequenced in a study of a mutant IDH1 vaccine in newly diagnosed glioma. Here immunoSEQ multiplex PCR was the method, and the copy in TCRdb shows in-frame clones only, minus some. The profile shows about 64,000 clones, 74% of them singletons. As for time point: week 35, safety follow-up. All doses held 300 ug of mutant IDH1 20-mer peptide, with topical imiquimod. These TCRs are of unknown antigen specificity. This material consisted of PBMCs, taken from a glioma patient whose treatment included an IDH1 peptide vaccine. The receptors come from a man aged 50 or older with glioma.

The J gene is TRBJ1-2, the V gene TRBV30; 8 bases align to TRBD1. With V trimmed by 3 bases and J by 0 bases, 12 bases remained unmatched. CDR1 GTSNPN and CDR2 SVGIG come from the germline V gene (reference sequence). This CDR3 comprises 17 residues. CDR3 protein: CAWRGGTGRTTNYGYTF. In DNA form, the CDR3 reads TGTGCCTGGAGAGGAGGGACAGGAAGGACAACTAACTATGGCTACACCTTC.

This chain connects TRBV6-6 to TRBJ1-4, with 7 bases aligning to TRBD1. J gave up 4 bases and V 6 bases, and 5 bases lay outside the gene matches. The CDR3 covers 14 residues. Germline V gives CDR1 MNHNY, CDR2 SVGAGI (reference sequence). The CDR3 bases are TGTGCCAGCAGCTTGGACAGGCTTAATGAAAAACTGTTTTTT. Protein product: CASSLDRLNEKLFF.

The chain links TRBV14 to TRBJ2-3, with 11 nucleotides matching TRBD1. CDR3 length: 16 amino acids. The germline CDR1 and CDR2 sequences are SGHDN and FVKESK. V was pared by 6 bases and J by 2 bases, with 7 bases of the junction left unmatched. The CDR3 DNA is TGTGCCAGCAGACGTGGACAGGGGGCGCCCACAGATACGCAGTATTTT. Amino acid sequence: CASRRGQGAPTDTQYF.

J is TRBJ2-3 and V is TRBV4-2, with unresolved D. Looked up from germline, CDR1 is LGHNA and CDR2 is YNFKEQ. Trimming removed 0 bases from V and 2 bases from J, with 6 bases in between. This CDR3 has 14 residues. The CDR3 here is CASSQDKNTDTQYF. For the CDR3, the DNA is TGTGCCAGCAGCCAAGATAAAAACACAGATACGCAGTATTTT.

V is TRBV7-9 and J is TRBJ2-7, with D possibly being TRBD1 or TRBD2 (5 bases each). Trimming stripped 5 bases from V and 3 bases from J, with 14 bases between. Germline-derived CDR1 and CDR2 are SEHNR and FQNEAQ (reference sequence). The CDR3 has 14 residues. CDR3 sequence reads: CASSTGTGIYEQYF. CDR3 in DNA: TGTGCCAGCAGCACTGGGACGGGAATCTACGAGCAGTACTTC.

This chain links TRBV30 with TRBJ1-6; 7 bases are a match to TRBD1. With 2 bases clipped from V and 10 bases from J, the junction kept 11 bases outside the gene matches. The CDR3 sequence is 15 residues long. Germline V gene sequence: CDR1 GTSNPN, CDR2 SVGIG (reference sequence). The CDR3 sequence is CAWSPPDRERSPLHF. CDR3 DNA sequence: TGTGCCTGGAGTCCCCCTGACAGGGAAAGATCACCCCTCCACTTT.

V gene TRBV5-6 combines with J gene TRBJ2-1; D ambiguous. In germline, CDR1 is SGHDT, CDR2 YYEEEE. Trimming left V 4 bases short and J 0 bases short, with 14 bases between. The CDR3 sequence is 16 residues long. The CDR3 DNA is TGTGCCAGCAGCCCTGCGGTGGGCAGCTCCTACAATGAGCAGTTCTTC. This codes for CASSPAVGSSYNEQFF.

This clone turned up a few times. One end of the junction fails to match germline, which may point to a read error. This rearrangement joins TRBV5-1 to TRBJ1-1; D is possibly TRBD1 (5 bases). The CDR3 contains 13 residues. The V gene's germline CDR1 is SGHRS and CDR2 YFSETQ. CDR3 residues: CASSLGGNAEAFF. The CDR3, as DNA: TGCGCCAGCAGCTTGGGGGGGAACGCTGAAGCTTTCTTT.

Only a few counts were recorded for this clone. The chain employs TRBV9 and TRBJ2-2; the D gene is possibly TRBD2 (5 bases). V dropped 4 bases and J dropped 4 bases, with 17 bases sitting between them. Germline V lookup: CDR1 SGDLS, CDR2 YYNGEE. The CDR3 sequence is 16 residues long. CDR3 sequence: CASSLRGPAGTGELFF. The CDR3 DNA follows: TGTGCCAGCAGCTTACGAGGGCCCGCGGGCACCGGGGAGCTGTTTTTT.

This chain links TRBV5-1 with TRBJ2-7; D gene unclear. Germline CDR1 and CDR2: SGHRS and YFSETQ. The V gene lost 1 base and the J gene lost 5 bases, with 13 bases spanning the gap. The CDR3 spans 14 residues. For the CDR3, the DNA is TGCGCCAGCAGCTTGTATGACGGTGAGGACGAGCAGTACTTC. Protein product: CASSLYDGEDEQYF.

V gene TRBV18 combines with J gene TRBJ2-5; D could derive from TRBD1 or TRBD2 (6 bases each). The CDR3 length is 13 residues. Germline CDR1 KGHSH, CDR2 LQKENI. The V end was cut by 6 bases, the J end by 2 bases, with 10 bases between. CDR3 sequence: CASSSGAQETQYF. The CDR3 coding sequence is TGTGCCAGCTCCTCGGGGGCGCAAGAGACCCAGTACTTC.

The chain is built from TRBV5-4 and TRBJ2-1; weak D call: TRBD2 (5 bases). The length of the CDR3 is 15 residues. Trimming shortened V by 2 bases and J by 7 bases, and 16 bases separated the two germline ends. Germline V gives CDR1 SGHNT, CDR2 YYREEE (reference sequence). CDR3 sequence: CASSFLAAESNEQFF. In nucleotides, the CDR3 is TGTGCCAGCAGCTTTCTAGCCGCAGAGAGTAATGAGCAGTTCTTC.

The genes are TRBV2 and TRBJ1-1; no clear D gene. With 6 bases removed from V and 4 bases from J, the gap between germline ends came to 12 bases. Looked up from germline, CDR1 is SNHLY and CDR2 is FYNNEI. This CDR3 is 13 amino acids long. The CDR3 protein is CASRWSEGTEAFF. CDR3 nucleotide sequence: TGTGCCAGCAGGTGGAGCGAGGGCACTGAAGCTTTCTTT.

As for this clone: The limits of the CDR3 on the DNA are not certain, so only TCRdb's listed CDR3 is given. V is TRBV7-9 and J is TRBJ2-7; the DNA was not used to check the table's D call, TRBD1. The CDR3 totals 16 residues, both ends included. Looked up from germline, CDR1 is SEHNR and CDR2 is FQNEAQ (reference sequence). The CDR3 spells CASSYTFDHSPYEQYF.

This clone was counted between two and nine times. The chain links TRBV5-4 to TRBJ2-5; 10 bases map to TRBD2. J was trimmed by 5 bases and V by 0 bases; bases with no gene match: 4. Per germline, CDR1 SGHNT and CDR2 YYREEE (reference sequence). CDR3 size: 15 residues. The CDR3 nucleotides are TGTGCCAGCAGCTTGGTGCTAGCGGGGGTGGAGACCCAGTACTTC. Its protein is CASSLVLAGVETQYF.

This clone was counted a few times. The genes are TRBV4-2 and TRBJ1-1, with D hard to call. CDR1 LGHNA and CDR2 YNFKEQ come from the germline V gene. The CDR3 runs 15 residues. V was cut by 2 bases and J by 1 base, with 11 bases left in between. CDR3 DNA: TGTGCCAGCAGCCAACGGCTGAGGGAGAACACTGAAGCTTTCTTT. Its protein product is CASSQRLRENTEAFF.

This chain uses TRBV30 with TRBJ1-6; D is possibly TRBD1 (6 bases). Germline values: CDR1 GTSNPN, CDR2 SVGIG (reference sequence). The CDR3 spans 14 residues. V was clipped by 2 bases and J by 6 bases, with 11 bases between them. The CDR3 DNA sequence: TGTGCCTGGAGTTTGAGACAGGCTAATTCACCCCTCCACTTT. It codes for CAWSLRQANSPLHF.

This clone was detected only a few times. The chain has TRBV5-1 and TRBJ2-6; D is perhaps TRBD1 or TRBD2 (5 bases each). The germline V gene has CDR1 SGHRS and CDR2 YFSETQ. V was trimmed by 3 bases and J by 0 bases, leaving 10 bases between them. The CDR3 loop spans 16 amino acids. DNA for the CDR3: TGCGCCAGCAGCTCCGGGACGTACTCTGGGGCCAACGTCCTGACTTTC. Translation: CASSSGTYSGANVLTF.

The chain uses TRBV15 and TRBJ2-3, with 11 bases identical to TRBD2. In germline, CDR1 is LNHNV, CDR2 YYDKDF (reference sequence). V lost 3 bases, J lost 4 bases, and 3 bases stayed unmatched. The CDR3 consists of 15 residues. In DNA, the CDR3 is TGTGCCACCAGCAGCAATAGCGGGGGGGCAGATACGCAGTATTTT. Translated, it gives CATSSNSGGADTQYF.

This CDR3 is CSVARDRGSSGVTDTQYF. For the CDR3, the DNA is TGCAGCGTGGCAAGGGACAGGGGGTCTAGCGGGGTAACAGATACGCAGTATTTT. The gene calls are TRBV29-1 and TRBJ2-3; 11 nucleotides match TRBD1. The CDR3 spans 18 residues. V was clipped by 6 bases and J by 3 bases; unmatched bases: 17. Germline V CDR1 and CDR2: SQVTM, ANQGSEA.

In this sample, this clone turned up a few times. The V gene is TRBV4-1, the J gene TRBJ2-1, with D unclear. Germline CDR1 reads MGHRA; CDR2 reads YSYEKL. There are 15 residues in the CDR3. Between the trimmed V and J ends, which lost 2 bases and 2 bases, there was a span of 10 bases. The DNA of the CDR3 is TGCGCCAGCAGCCAAAACGTCGGACCCTACAATGAGCAGTTCTTC. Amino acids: CASSQNVGPYNEQFF.

CDR3 sequence: CASSNGELFF. DNA of the CDR3: TGTGCCAGCAGCAACGGGGAGCTGTTTTTT. V usage is TRBV6-5 and J usage is TRBJ2-2; no clear D gene. The CDR3 is 10 residues long. Germline CDR1 MNHEY, CDR2 SVGAGI. Trimming pared 6 bases from V and 7 bases from J, leaving 3 bases between.

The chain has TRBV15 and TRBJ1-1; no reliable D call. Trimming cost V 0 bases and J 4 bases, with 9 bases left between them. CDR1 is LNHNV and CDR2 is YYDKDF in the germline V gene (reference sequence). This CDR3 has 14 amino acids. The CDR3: CATSRDPGSTEAFF. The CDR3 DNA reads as TGTGCCACCAGCAGAGATCCGGGGAGCACTGAAGCTTTCTTT.

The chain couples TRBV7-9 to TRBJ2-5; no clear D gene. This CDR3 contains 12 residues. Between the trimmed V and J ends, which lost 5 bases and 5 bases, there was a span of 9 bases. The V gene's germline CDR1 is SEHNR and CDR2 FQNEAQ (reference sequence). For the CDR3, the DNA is TGTGCCAGCAGCCTCGAGGAGGAGACCCAGTACTTC. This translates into CASSLEEETQYF.

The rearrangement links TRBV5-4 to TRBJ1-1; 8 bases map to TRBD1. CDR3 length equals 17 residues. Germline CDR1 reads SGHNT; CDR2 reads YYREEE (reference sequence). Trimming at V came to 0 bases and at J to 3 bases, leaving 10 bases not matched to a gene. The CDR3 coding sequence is TGTGCCAGCAGCTTGGGACAGGGGCCTCCCGGGGACACTGAAGCTTTCTTT. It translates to CASSLGQGPPGDTEAFF.

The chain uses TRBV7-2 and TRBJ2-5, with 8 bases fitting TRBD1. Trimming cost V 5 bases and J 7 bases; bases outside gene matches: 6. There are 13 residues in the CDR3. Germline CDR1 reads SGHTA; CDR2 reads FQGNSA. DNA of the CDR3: TGTGCCAGCAGCGCACAGGGGGTCGGGACCCAGTACTTC. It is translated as CASSAQGVGTQYF.